The 5 T cell receptor beta chains listed next were all sequenced from one sample in a study of blood T cell repertoires in COVID-19. Assay used: immunoSEQ multiplex PCR; TCRdb lists only in-frame clones, some missing. In the table there are around 56,000 clones, around 90% of which are singletons. Material for sequencing was peripheral blood. The receptors derive from an elderly man with acute or convalescent COVID-19.

This sequence joins TRBV6-2 or TRBV6-3 and TRBJ2-7; D is unresolved. Germline V CDR1 and CDR2: MNHEY, SVGEGT. Trimming cost V 7 bases and J 0 bases, with 13 bases left between them. CDR3 length: 14 amino acids. CDR3 amino acids: CASNPDGASYEQYF. DNA of the CDR3: TGTGCCAGCAACCCCGATGGAGCCTCCTACGAGCAGTACTTC.

This clone showed up just once. The chain carries TRBV2 and TRBJ1-1; D is ambiguous. This CDR3 is built from 14 residues. From germline, CDR1 is SNHLY and CDR2 FYNNEI. Trimming took off 5 bases at V and 3 bases at J, with 13 bases between the two ends. The CDR3 sequence is CASSRAQRDTEAFF. CDR3 bases: TGTGCCAGCAGTCGAGCACAGAGGGACACTGAAGCTTTCTTT.

The gene calls are TRBV2 and TRBJ2-3; 8 bases map to TRBD2. Germline CDR1 SNHLY, CDR2 FYNNEI. Trimming removed 10 bases from V and 4 bases from J; junction bases left unmatched: 13. The CDR3 covers 15 residues. CDR3 nucleotide sequence: TGTGCCACCCTCGACGGGGGGGCCGGGGCAGATACGCAGTATTTT. Translation gives CATLDGGAGADTQYF.

This clone was observed a single time. The rearrangement links TRBV15 to TRBJ2-1, with 7 bases lining up with TRBD2. Germline V gene data show CDR1 as LNHNV and CDR2 as YYDKDF (reference sequence). This CDR3 is 14 amino acids long. Trimming cost V 5 bases and J 2 bases; bases outside gene matches: 3. CDR3 sequence (DNA): TGTGCCACCAGCTTGGCGGGGGCCTACAATGAGCAGTTCTTC. It translates to CATSLAGAYNEQFF.

A few counts support this clone. Here the CDR3 reads CAWSATILPGDQHF. CDR3 nucleotides: TGTGCCTGGAGTGCTACCATCTTACCGGGGGACCAGCATTTT. The genes are TRBV30 and TRBJ1-5; a weak D match, TRBD1 (5 bases). The germline V and J ends were trimmed by 1 base and 12 bases, with 19 bases remaining between them. The CDR3 covers 14 residues. Germline V CDR1 and CDR2: GTSNPN, SVGIG (reference sequence).